This T cell receptor (beta chain) was identified during a study of blood T cell repertoires in COVID-19. Trimming took 4 bases from V and 0 from J; bases not matched to a gene: 1. Per germline, CDR1 MNHEY and CDR2 SMNVEV (reference sequence). The length of the CDR3 is 15 residues. Participant ages covered roughly 18 to 89 years across around 22 US areas. Libraries were prepared by immunoSEQ multiplex PCR; TCRdb keeps only in-frame clonotypes and omits some of them. The table lists around 280,000 clones, roughly 87% of them singletons. This receptor was obtained from a woman aged 40 to 55 who had recovered from COVID-19. The chain combines TRBV27 with TRBJ2-2; TRBD1 matches at 8 bases. Sequencing was carried out using PBMCs or T cells enriched from blood (not recorded which). The CDR3 DNA reads as TGTGCCAGCAGTTCGGACAGGGCGAACACCGGGGAGCTGTTTTTT. Amino acids: CASSSDRANTGELFF.